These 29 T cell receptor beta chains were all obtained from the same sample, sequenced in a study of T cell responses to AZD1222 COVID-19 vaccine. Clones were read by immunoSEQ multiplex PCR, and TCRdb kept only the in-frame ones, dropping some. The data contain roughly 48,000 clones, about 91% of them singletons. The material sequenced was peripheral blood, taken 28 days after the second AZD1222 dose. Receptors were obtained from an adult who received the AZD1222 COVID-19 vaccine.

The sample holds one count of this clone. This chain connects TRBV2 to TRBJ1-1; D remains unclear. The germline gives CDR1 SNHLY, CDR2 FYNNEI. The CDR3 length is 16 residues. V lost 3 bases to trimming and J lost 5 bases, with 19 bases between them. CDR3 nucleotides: TGTGCCAGCAGTGAGGGCATCAGGACTAGAGGGACTGAAGCTTTCTTT. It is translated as CASSEGIRTRGTEAFF.

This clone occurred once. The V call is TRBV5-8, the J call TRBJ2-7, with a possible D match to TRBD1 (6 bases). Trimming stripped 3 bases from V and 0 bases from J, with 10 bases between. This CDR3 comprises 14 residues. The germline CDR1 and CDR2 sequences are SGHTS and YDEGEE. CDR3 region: CASSSQGGSYEQYF. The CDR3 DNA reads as TGTGCCAGCAGCTCACAAGGGGGCTCCTACGAGCAGTACTTC.

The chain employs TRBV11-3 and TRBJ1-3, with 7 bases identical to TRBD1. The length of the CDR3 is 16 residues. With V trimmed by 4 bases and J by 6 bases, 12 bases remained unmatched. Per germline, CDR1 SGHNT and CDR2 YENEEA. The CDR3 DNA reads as TGTGCCAGCAGCTCCACCATCAGGGGGGTTTTAAACACCATATATTTT. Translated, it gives CASSSTIRGVLNTIYF.

This CDR3 is CSAFQAFEAFF. CDR3 bases: TGCAGTGCGTTTCAGGCTTTTGAAGCTTTCTTT. The V and J genes are TRBV20-1 and TRBJ1-1; D gene uncertain. The V and J ends lost 6 bases and 7 bases respectively, with 12 bases between them. CDR1 and CDR2 from the germline V gene are DFQATT and SNEGSKA (reference sequence). The CDR3 spans 11 residues.

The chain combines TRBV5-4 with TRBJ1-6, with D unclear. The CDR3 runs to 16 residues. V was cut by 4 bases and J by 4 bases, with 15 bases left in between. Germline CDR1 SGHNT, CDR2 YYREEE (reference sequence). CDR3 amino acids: CASSRRTGQYNSPLHF. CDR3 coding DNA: TGTGCCAGCAGCCGGCGGACCGGCCAATATAATTCACCCCTCCACTTT.

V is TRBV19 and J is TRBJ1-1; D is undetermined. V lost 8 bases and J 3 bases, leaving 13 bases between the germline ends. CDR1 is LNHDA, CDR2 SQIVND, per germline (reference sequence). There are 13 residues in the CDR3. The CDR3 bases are TGTGCCAGTGTAAGAAGAGGAGACACTGAAGCTTTCTTT. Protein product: CASVRRGDTEAFF.

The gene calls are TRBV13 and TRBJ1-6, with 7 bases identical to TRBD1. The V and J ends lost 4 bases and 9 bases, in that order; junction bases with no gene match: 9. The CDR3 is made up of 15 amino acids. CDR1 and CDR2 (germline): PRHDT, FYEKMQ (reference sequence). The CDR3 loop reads CASSYRTGGVSPLHF. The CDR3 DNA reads TGTGCCAGCAGCTACCGGACAGGAGGTGTTTCACCCCTCCACTTT. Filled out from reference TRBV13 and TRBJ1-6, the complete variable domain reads AAGVIQSPRHLIKEKRETATLKCYPIPRHDTVYWYQQGPGQDPQFLISFYEKMQSDKGSIPDRFSAQQFSDYHSELNMSSLELGDSALYFCASSYRTGGVSPLHFGNGTRLTVT.

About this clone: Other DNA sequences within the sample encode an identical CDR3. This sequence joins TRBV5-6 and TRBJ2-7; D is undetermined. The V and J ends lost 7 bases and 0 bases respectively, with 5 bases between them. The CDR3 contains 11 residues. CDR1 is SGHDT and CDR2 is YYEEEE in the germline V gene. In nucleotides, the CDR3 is TGTGCCAGCTCGGGCTCCTACGAGCAGTACTTC. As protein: CASSGSYEQYF.

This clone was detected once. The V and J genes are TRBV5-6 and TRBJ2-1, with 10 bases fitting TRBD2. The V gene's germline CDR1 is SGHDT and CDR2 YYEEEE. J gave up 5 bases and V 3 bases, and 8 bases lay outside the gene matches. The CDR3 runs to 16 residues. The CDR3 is CASSSLAGGLNNEQFF. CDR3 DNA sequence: TGTGCCAGCAGCTCTTTAGCGGGGGGCCTAAACAATGAGCAGTTCTTC.

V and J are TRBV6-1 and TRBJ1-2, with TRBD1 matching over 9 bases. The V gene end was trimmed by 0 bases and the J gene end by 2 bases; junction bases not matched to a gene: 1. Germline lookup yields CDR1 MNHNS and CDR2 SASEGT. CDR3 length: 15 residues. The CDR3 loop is CASSEATGGNYGYTF. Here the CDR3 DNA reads TGTGCCAGCAGTGAAGCAACAGGGGGCAACTATGGCTACACCTTC.

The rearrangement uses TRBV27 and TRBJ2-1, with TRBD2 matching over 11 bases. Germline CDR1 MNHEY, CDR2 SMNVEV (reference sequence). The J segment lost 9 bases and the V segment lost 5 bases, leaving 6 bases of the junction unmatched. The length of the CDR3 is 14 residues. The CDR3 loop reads CASSVSGRALEQFF. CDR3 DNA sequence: TGTGCCAGCAGTGTTAGCGGGAGGGCCCTTGAGCAGTTCTTC.

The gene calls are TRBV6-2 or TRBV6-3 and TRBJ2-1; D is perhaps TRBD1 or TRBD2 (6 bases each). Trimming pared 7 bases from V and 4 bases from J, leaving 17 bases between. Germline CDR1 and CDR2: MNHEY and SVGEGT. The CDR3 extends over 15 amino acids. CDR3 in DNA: TGTGCCAGCACTTATCTGAGGGGGGCTTACAATGAGCAGTTCTTC. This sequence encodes CASTYLRGAYNEQFF.

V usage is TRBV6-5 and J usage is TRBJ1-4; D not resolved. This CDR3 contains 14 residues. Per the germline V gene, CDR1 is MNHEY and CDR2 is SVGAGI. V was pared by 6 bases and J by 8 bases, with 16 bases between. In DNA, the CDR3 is TGTGCCAGCAGCCGCACAAATGGCCAGGAAAAACTGTTTTTT. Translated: CASSRTNGQEKLFF.

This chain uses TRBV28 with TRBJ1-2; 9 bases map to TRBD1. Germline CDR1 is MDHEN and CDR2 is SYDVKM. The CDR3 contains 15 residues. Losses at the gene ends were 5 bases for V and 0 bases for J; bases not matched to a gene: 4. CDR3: CASSPTGGTNYGYTF. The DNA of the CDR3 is TGTGCCAGCAGTCCGACAGGGGGAACTAACTATGGCTACACCTTC.

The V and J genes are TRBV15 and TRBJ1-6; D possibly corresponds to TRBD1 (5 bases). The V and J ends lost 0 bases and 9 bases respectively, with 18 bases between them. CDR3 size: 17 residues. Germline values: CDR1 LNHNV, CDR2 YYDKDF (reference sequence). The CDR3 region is CATSRDVMGPLSSPLHF. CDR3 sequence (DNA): TGTGCCACCAGCAGAGATGTAATGGGGCCACTTAGTTCACCCCTCCACTTT.

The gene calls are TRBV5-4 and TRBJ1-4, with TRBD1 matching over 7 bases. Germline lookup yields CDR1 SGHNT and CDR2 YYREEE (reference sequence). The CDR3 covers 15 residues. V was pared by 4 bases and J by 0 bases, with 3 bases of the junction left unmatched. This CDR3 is CASSPGTATNEKLFF. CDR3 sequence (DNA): TGTGCCAGCAGCCCCGGGACAGCAACTAATGAAAAACTGTTTTTT.

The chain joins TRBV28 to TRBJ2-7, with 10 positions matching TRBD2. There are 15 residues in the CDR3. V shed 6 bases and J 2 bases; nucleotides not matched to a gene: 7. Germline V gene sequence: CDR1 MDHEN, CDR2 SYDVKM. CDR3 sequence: CASRLAGGGAYEQYF. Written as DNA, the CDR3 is TGTGCCAGCAGATTAGCGGGAGGTGGGGCCTACGAGCAGTACTTC.

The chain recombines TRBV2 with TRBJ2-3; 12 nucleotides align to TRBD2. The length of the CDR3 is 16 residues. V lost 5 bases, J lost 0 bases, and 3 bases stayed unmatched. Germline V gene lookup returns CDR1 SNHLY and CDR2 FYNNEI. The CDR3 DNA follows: TGTGCCAGCAGTAAAGGACTAGCGGGGAGCACAGATACGCAGTATTTT. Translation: CASSKGLAGSTDTQYF.

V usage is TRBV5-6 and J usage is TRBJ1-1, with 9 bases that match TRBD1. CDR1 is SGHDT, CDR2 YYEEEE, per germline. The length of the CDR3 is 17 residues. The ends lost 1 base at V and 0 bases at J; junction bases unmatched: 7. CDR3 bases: TGTGCCAGCAGCTTGAGTGGGACAGGGTCGATGAACACTGAAGCTTTCTTT. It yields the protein CASSLSGTGSMNTEAFF.

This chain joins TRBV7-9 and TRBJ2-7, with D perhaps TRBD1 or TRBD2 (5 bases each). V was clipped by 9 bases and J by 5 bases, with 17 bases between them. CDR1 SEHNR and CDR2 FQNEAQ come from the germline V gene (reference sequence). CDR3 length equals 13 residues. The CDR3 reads CASLGRRPNEQYF. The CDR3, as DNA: TGTGCCAGTCTGGGACGCCGGCCAAACGAGCAGTACTTC. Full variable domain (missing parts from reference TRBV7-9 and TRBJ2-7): DTGVSQNPRHKITKRGQNVTFRCDPISEHNRLYWYRQTLGQGPEFLTYFQNEAQLEKSRLLSDRFSAERPKGSFSTLEIQRTEQGDSAMYLCASLGRRPNEQYFGPGTRLTVT.

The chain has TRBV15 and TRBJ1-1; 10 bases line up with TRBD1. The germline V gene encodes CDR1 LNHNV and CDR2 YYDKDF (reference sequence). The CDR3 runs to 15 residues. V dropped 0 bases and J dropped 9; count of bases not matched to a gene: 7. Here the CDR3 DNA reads TGTGCCACCAGCAGAGAACCGGGACAGGGGTTTCAAGCTTTCTTT. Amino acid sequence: CATSREPGQGFQAFF.

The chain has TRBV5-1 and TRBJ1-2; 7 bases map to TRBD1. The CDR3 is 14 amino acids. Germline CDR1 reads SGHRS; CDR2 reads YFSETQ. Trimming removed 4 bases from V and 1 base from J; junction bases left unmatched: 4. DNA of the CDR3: TGCGCCAGCAGCACGGGACAGTTTAACTATGGCTACACCTTC. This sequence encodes CASSTGQFNYGYTF. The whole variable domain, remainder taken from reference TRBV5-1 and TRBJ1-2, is KAGVTQTPRYLIKTRGQQVTLSCSPISGHRSVSWYQQTPGQGLQFLFEYFSETQRNKGNFPGRFSGRQFSNSRSEMNVSTLELGDSALYLCASSTGQFNYGYTFGSGTRLTVV.

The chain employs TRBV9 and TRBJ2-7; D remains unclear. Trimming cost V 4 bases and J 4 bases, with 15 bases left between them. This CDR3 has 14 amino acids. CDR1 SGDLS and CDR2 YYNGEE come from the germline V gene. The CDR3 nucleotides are TGTGCCAGCAGCCCCGATTGGATAGGGTACGAGCAGTACTTC. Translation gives CASSPDWIGYEQYF.

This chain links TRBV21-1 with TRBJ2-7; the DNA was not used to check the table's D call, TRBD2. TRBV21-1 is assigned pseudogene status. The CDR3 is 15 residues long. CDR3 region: CASSKAGKRGYEQYF. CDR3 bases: TGTGCCAGCAGCAAAGCCGGGAAGCGGGGTTACGAGCAGTACTTC.

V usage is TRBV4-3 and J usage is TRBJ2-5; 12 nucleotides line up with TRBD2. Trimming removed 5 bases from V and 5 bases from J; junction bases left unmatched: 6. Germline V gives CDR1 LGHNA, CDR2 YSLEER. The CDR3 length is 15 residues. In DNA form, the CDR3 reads TGCGCCAGCAGCTCCCGACTAGCGGGAGTTGAGACCCAGTACTTC. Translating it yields CASSSRLAGVETQYF.

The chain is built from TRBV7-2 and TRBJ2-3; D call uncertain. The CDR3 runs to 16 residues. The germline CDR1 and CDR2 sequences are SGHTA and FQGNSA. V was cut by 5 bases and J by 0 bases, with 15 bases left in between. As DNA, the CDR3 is TGTGCCAGCAGCCCTCGCCTGGTAGGCAGCACAGATACGCAGTATTTT. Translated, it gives CASSPRLVGSTDTQYF.

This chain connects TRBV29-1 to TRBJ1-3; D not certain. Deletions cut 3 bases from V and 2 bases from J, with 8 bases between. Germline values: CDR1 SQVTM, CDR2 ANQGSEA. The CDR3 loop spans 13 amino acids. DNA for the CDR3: TGCAGCGTTGATCCGGGTGCTGGAAACACCATATATTTT. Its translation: CSVDPGAGNTIYF.

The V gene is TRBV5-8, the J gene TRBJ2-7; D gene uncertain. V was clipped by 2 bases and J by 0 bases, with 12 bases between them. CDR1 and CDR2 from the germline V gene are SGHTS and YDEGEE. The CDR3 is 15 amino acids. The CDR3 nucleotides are TGTGCCAGCAGCTTCTTTAAGAGATCCTCCTACGAGCAGTACTTC. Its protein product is CASSFFKRSSYEQYF. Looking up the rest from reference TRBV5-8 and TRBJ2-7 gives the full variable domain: EAGVTQSPTHLIKTRGQQATLRCSPISGHTSVYWYQQALGLGLQFLLWYDEGEERNRGNFPPRFSGRQFPNYSSELNVNALELEDSALYLCASSFFKRSSYEQYFGPGTRLTVT.

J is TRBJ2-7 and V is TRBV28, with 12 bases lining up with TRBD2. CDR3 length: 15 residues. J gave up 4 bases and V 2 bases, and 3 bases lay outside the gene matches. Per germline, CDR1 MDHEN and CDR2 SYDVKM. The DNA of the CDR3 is TGTGCCAGCAGTTTAAGGACTAGCGGGACTTACGAGCAGTACTTC. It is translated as CASSLRTSGTYEQYF.